These 30 T cell receptor beta chains were all obtained from the same sample, sequenced in a study of spatial heterogeneity in lung cancer. The time point denotes: sample taken at primary tumor resection. Whole RNA came from tumor, nontumor lung or frozen PBMC and was sequenced without being sorted. TCRdb processed the 5' RACE reads anew with MiXCR; each CDR3 protein has one entry. This sample has 10,000 to 15,000 distinct CDR3 sequences, with 5% to 6% found just once. The sample here was lung tumor tissue, taken at surgery. The receptors derive from a human donor with early-stage non-small cell lung cancer.

This clonotype was picked up many times. Within a library made for alpha chains, this beta chain is off target, and its count is uninformative. The chain carries TRBV10-3 and TRBJ1-3; D unresolved. The CDR3 covers 17 residues. CDR1 ENHRY and CDR2 SYGVKD come from the germline V gene. The V gene lost 0 bases and the J gene lost 0 bases, with 12 bases spanning the gap. DNA of the CDR3: TGTGCCATCAGTGAGTCGCCATGGACCCGCTCTGGAAACACCATATATTTT. Protein sequence: CAISESPWTRSGNTIYF.

This clonotype was observed at least ten times. This beta chain represents an off-target read in a library built for alpha chains; its size is of limited meaning. The rearrangement links TRBV7-2 to TRBJ1-6, with a possible D match to TRBD1 (6 bases). The CDR3 extends over 14 amino acids. Germline loops: CDR1 SGHTA, CDR2 FQGNSA. Trimming took 1 base from V and 9 from J, leaving 10 bases between them. CDR3 nucleotides: TGTGCCAGCAGCTTAGGGGCCAGGGGTTCACCCCTCCACTTT. Translated, it gives CASSLGARGSPLHF. Full variable domain (outside the CDR3, taken from reference TRBV7-2 and TRBJ1-6): GAGVSQSPSNKVTEKGKDVELRCDPISGHTALYWYRQSLGQGLEFLIYFQGNSAPDKSGLPSDRFSAERTGGSVSTLTIQRTQQEDSAVYLCASSLGARGSPLHFGNGTRLTVT.

This clonotype was counted ten times or more. This beta chain is off target for a library built for alpha chains, so its abundance means little. The genes are TRBV12-3 or TRBV12-4 and TRBJ1-5; 8 bases map to TRBD1. CDR3 size: 15 residues. Trimming cost V 6 bases and J 6 bases; bases outside gene matches: 10. The CDR3 sequence is CASRPAGRGPQPQHF. For the CDR3, the DNA is TGTGCCAGCAGGCCGGCCGGCAGGGGGCCTCAGCCCCAGCATTTT.

This clonotype appeared a few times. The library was prepared for alpha chains; this beta chain is a stray read, so its frequency means little. V is TRBV27 and J is TRBJ2-1, with 11 bases aligning to TRBD2. The CDR3 is 17 amino acids. Trimming removed 5 bases from V and 0 bases from J; junction bases left unmatched: 6. Germline CDR1 and CDR2: MNHEY and SMNVEV (reference sequence). For the CDR3, the DNA is TGTGCCAGCAGTCCCACTAGCGGGAGTAGCTCCTACAATGAGCAGTTCTTC. Its translation: CASSPTSGSSSYNEQFF.

There are many counts of this clonotype. This beta chain slipped into a library made for alpha chains as a stray read, so its size is not meaningful. V is TRBV7-3 and J is TRBJ2-3; D is possibly TRBD1 or TRBD2 (5 bases each). This CDR3 is 17 amino acids long. CDR1 is SGHTA, CDR2 FQGTGA, per germline. The V end lost 5 bases, the J end lost 4 bases, and 22 bases lay between the germline ends. For the CDR3, the DNA is TGTGCCAGCAGCGCAGATAAAGGGAGAGGGACCCCAGATACGCAGTATTTT. Protein sequence: CASSADKGRGTPDTQYF. Using reference TRBV7-3 and TRBJ2-3 for the parts outside the CDR3, the full variable domain is GAGVSQTPSNKVTEKGKYVELRCDPISGHTALYWYRQSLGQGPEFLIYFQGTGAADDSGLPNDRFFAVRPEGSVSTLKIQRTERGDSAVYLCASSADKGRGTPDTQYFGPGTRLTVL.

This clonotype was detected many times. Within a library made for alpha chains, this beta chain is off target, and its count is uninformative. The J gene is TRBJ1-1, the V gene TRBV12-3 or TRBV12-4; 7 bases line up with TRBD1. This CDR3 contains 13 residues. Losses at the gene ends were 10 bases for V and 4 bases for J; bases not matched to a gene: 9. CDR3 amino acids: CATNIRQGTEAFF. The CDR3 nucleotides are TGTGCCACCAATATTAGACAGGGCACTGAAGCTTTCTTT.

Ten or more counts support this clonotype. The library was prepared for alpha chains; this beta chain is a stray read, so its frequency means little. The V call is TRBV12-3 or TRBV12-4, the J call TRBJ2-3, with D possibly being TRBD1 (6 bases). The CDR3 has 13 residues. V was shortened by 4 bases and J by 4 bases, with 9 bases between the two germline ends. DNA of the CDR3: TGTGCCAGCAGTTCACAGGGACCAGATACGCAGTATTTT. Its translation is CASSSQGPDTQYF.

The sample holds many counts of this clonotype. Because the library targeted alpha chains, this beta chain is an off-target read whose size means little. V is TRBV28 and J is TRBJ2-7; D is tentatively TRBD1 or TRBD2 (6 bases each). Germline V gives CDR1 MDHEN, CDR2 SYDVKM. Trimming removed 2 bases from V and 0 bases from J, with 17 bases in between. The CDR3 loop spans 17 amino acids. The CDR3: CASSLEFLADSSYEQYF. Here the CDR3 DNA reads TGTGCCAGCAGTTTAGAGTTCTTAGCGGACAGCTCCTACGAGCAGTACTTC.

This clonotype was seen repeatedly, ten times or more. Since the library was made to target alpha chains, this beta chain is a stray read and its abundance is not meaningful. The chain has TRBV10-3 and TRBJ2-5; D is unclear. The germline CDR1 and CDR2 sequences are ENHRY and SYGVKD. V lost 6 bases and J 5 bases, leaving 7 bases between the germline ends. The CDR3 is made up of 11 amino acids. The CDR3 DNA reads TGTGCCATCAGCACCGGGGAGACCCAGTACTTC. Translating it yields CAISTGETQYF.

In this sample, this clonotype is large. The size of this beta chain means little, since it is a stray read in a library made for alpha chains. J is TRBJ1-1 and V is TRBV6-1; TRBD1 is a possible D gene (5 bases). Trimming took 5 bases from V and 1 from J, leaving 11 bases between them. The CDR3 is 14 amino acids. CDR1 and CDR2 (germline): MNHNS, SASEGT. CDR3 nucleotides: TGTGCCAGCAGTCCCTGGGGGGAGAACACTGAAGCTTTCTTT. Translation gives CASSPWGENTEAFF.

This clonotype was seen at least ten times. This beta chain is off target for a library built for alpha chains, so its abundance means little. The chain employs TRBV6-2 or TRBV6-3 and TRBJ2-7, with 8 bases lining up with TRBD2. The CDR3 spans 14 residues. Germline V gene sequence: CDR1 MNHEY, CDR2 SVGEGT. V dropped 4 bases and J dropped 5; count of bases not matched to a gene: 7. The CDR3 here is CASSSTGGANEQYF. The CDR3 DNA reads as TGTGCCAGCAGTTCTACCGGGGGGGCCAACGAGCAGTACTTC.

At least ten counts were recorded for this clonotype. This beta chain is an off-target read within a library intended for alpha chains, so its frequency means little. The gene calls are TRBV20-1 and TRBJ2-1, with 12 positions matching TRBD2. The length of the CDR3 is 17 residues. J lost 5 bases, V lost 5 bases, and 13 bases had no gene match. CDR1 and CDR2 (germline): DFQATT, SNEGSKA (reference sequence). CDR3 DNA: TGCAGTGCTCCAACTAGCGGGGGGCGAACTACTAACAATGAGCAGTTCTTC. This translates into CSAPTSGGRTTNNEQFF.

This clonotype has more than one count but fewer than ten. This beta chain is a stray sequence in a library constructed for alpha chains; its clone size is not meaningful. The chain carries TRBV6-2 or TRBV6-3 and TRBJ2-2; TRBD2 is a possible D gene (6 bases). The germline V and J ends were trimmed by 5 bases and 5 bases, with 15 bases remaining between them. Germline V CDR1 and CDR2: MNHEY, SVGEGT. This CDR3 has 15 amino acids. The CDR3 DNA is TGTGCCAGCAGTAAGACTAGTGAGAGAACCGGGGAGCTGTTTTTT. It encodes CASSKTSERTGELFF.

This clonotype was recorded at least ten times. This beta chain slipped into a library made for alpha chains as a stray read, so its size is not meaningful. This sequence joins TRBV7-6 and TRBJ2-6; D remains unclear. Germline CDR1 is SGHVS and CDR2 is FNYEAQ. This CDR3 has 17 amino acids. V was pared by 0 bases and J by 0 bases, with 9 bases between. The CDR3 DNA reads TGTGCCAGCAGCTTAGCAGGCAGGAGCTCTGGGGCCAACGTCCTGACTTTC. Encoded protein: CASSLAGRSSGANVLTF.

This clonotype was recorded many times. Being off target in a library aimed at alpha chains, this beta chain has a size of little meaning. The J gene is TRBJ2-7, the V gene TRBV7-9, with 12 bases identical to TRBD2. There are 15 residues in the CDR3. V lost 7 bases and J lost 4; bases outside the gene matches: 8. Germline values: CDR1 SEHNR, CDR2 FQNEAQ (reference sequence). The chain's CDR3 is CASTGLAGGRYEQYF. The CDR3 DNA is TGTGCCAGCACCGGTCTAGCGGGGGGGCGGTACGAGCAGTACTTC.

This clonotype appeared many times. Since it is a stray read in a library aimed at alpha chains, this beta chain has a size that is not meaningful. The chain has TRBV6-2 or TRBV6-3 and TRBJ1-6; 7 bases are shared with TRBD1. The CDR3 sequence is 15 residues long. Germline CDR1 is MNHEY and CDR2 is SVGEGT. V shed 2 bases, J shed 9 bases, and the junction held 7 bases outside the gene matches. The CDR3 sequence is CASSYGRQGGSPLHF. The DNA of the CDR3 is TGTGCCAGCAGTTACGGGCGACAGGGAGGTTCACCCCTCCACTTT.

This clonotype turned up a few times. A library prepared for alpha chains yielded this beta chain as an off-target read; its size is of little meaning. The chain has TRBV6-5 and TRBJ1-5; D remains ambiguous. The germline V gene has CDR1 MNHEY and CDR2 SVGAGI. The V gene lost 1 base and the J gene lost 9 bases, with 13 bases spanning the gap. The CDR3 loop spans 14 amino acids. The CDR3 DNA is TGTGCCAGCAGTTACTTCGGCCAGCTTGGGCCCCAGCATTTT. Protein product: CASSYFGQLGPQHF.

There are a few counts of this clonotype. This beta chain came through as a stray read in a library set up for alpha chains, and its size says little. The chain employs TRBV7-2 and TRBJ1-6; possible D gene TRBD1, 6 bases. V was clipped by 5 bases and J by 7 bases, with 15 bases between them. The CDR3 consists of 15 residues. Germline lookup yields CDR1 SGHTA and CDR2 FQGNSA. The DNA for the CDR3 is TGTGCCAGCAGCCCAGAGGCGGGACAAAATTCACCCCTCCACTTT. Translated, it gives CASSPEAGQNSPLHF.

As for this clonotype: This may come from a read error, since a much larger clone is one base off. Since it is a stray read in a library aimed at alpha chains, this beta chain has a size that is not meaningful. The rearrangement links TRBV3-1 to TRBJ1-2; D is uncertain. The CDR3 sequence is 11 residues long. Per the germline V gene, CDR1 is LGHDT and CDR2 is YNNKEL (reference sequence). The CDR3 sequence is CASSLQDRYAF. CDR3 DNA: TGTGCCAGCAGCCTTCAAGACCGCTACGCCTTC. The variable domain in full, completed from reference TRBV3-1 and TRBJ1-2, reads DTAVSQTPKYLVTQMGNDKSIKCEQNLGHDTMYWYKQDSKKFLKIMFSYNNKELIINETVPNRFSPKSPDKAHLNLHINSLELGDSAVYFCASSLQDRYAFGSGTRLTVV.

Remarks on this clonotype: This beta chain was picked up by a library intended for alpha chains and is off target, so its count carries little meaning. CDR3 sequence (DNA): TGTGCCAGCAGCTTAAAGGGCTCAGAGACCCAGTACTTC. Encoded protein: CASSLKGSETQYF. The rearrangement uses TRBV7-3 and TRBJ2-5, with D unclear. The CDR3 runs to 13 residues. Trimming removed 1 base from V and 4 bases from J, with 7 bases in between. The germline CDR1 and CDR2 sequences are SGHTA and FQGTGA. Full variable domain (rest looked up from reference TRBV7-3 and TRBJ2-5): GAGVSQTPSNKVTEKGKYVELRCDPISGHTALYWYRQSLGQGPEFLIYFQGTGAADDSGLPNDRFFAVRPEGSVSTLKIQRTERGDSAVYLCASSLKGSETQYFGPGTRLLVL.

Only a few counts were recorded for this clonotype. In a library made to pick up alpha chains, this beta chain is a stray read with a size that means little. The chain recombines TRBV7-8 with TRBJ1-4, with D hard to call. The CDR3 has 15 residues. Trimming cost V 6 bases and J 5 bases, with 16 bases left between them. The germline CDR1 and CDR2 sequences are SGHVS and FQNEAQ. The CDR3 coding sequence is TGTGCCAGCAGTCGATACCCCAGTGTCAATGAAAAACTGTTTTTT. As protein: CASSRYPSVNEKLFF.

This clonotype has a count of ten or more. With the library built for alpha chains, this beta chain is off target and its frequency is not meaningful. This chain joins TRBV4-3 and TRBJ2-1; D gene unclear. The CDR3 contains 14 residues. Between the trimmed V and J ends, which lost 2 bases and 9 bases, there was a span of 14 bases. The V gene's germline CDR1 is LGHNA and CDR2 YSLEER. The CDR3 here is CASSQRTPGVEQFF. CDR3 sequence (DNA): TGCGCCAGCAGCCAAAGGACCCCCGGCGTTGAGCAGTTCTTC.

This clonotype was detected many times. Since it is a stray read in a library aimed at alpha chains, this beta chain has a size that is not meaningful. This chain joins TRBV20-1 and TRBJ1-4; 8 bases align to TRBD1. The CDR3 spans 16 residues. V shed 6 bases, J shed 5 bases, and the junction held 14 bases outside the gene matches. Germline-derived CDR1 and CDR2 are DFQATT and SNEGSKA (reference sequence). The DNA for the CDR3 is TGCAGTGCAAAGGCCCTCCGGACAGGGCTAAATGAAAAACTGTTTTTT. Translated: CSAKALRTGLNEKLFF.

This clonotype has a count of ten or more. In a library made to pick up alpha chains, this beta chain is a stray read with a size that means little. This chain links TRBV20-1 with TRBJ2-4; the match to TRBD2 covers 13 bases. V lost 3 bases, J lost 8 bases, and 4 bases stayed unmatched. This CDR3 has 14 residues. Germline V gives CDR1 DFQATT, CDR2 SNEGSKA (reference sequence). Here the CDR3 DNA reads TGCAGTGCTAGCCGAACTAGCGGGAGGGACATTCAGTACTTC. This sequence encodes CSASRTSGRDIQYF.

This clonotype was seen ten or more times. This beta chain appears as a stray read in a library generated for alpha chains; its size is not informative. V usage is TRBV5-5 and J usage is TRBJ1-6, with D perhaps matching TRBD1 (5 bases). The CDR3 length is 15 residues. Trimming removed 4 bases from V and 0 bases from J, with 8 bases in between. Germline V gene sequence: CDR1 SGHKS, CDR2 YYEKEE (reference sequence). The CDR3 is CASSPGGSYNSPLHF. The CDR3 DNA follows: TGTGCCAGCAGCCCCGGGGGCTCCTATAATTCACCCCTCCACTTT.

This clonotype was observed at least ten times. This beta chain lies outside the target of a library built for alpha chains; its clone size means little. The chain couples TRBV2 to TRBJ2-2; D is unclear. The CDR3 spans 14 residues. From germline, CDR1 is SNHLY and CDR2 FYNNEI. V lost 7 bases and J 4 bases, leaving 13 bases between the germline ends. CDR3 in DNA: TGTGCCAGCACTAGACTGCTGGGCACCGGGGAGCTGTTTTTT. Translation: CASTRLLGTGELFF.

This clonotype was detected ten times or more. This beta chain represents an off-target read in a library built for alpha chains; its size is of limited meaning. CDR3 in DNA: TGTGCCAGCAGTTTACCCCTCGGCCCCGGGGAGCTGTTTTTT. It codes for CASSLPLGPGELFF. The V call is TRBV28, the J call TRBJ2-2; D is unclear. This CDR3 region has 14 residues. Trimming removed 2 bases from V and 6 bases from J, with 10 bases in between. Germline V gene data show CDR1 as MDHEN and CDR2 as SYDVKM.

By sample share, this clonotype is medium-sized. Being off target in a library aimed at alpha chains, this beta chain has a size of little meaning. This chain joins TRBV13 and TRBJ2-3; D might be TRBD1 (5 bases). V shed 1 base and J shed 8 bases, with 19 bases lying between them. The germline V gene has CDR1 PRHDT and CDR2 FYEKMQ (reference sequence). CDR3 size: 16 residues. This CDR3 reads CASSLVPGPTTGTQYF. The CDR3 DNA follows: TGTGCCAGCAGCTTAGTGCCAGGGCCCACCACCGGTACGCAGTATTTT.

To note about this clonotype: This beta chain is an unintended read in a library built for alpha chains; its size means little. The rearrangement links TRBV20-1 to TRBJ2-7; 7 bases fit TRBD1. CDR3 length equals 15 residues. Germline CDR1 DFQATT, CDR2 SNEGSKA (reference sequence). V was pared by 3 bases and J by 4 bases, with 12 bases of the junction left unmatched. The CDR3 sequence is CSARDSGQISYEQYF. CDR3 nucleotide sequence: TGCAGTGCTAGGGACTCGGGACAGATTAGTTACGAGCAGTACTTC.

There are many counts of this clonotype. The size of this beta chain means little, since it is a stray read in a library made for alpha chains. The chain employs TRBV20-1 and TRBJ2-1; 7 nucleotides agree with TRBD2. The J segment lost 6 bases and the V segment lost 5 bases, leaving 10 bases of the junction unmatched. CDR1 and CDR2 from the germline V gene are DFQATT and SNEGSKA (reference sequence). This CDR3 spans 14 amino acids. CDR3 sequence reads: CSAPWGGSGNEQFF. The CDR3 region has the DNA TGCAGTGCTCCTTGGGGGGGATCGGGCAATGAGCAGTTCTTC.